A single sample is the source of the 25 T cell receptor beta chains below, sequenced in a study of read filtering for tumor transcriptome and immune sequencing. Molecular barcoded adaptors covering alpha/delta and beta/gamma chains were used on around 370 ng RNA. TCRdb reprocessed the reads via MiXCR and lists one record per CDR3 protein. The sample lists some 41,000 distinct CDR3 sequences; roughly 13% were seen once. The source material was a population of CD138-negative cells sorted from bone marrow. All receptors come from a donor at least 40 years old with multiple myeloma.

The chain recombines TRBV5-5 with TRBJ1-1; D possibly corresponds to TRBD1 (5 bases). The CDR3 consists of 15 residues. V lost 0 bases, J lost 4 bases, and 13 bases lay in between. Per germline, CDR1 SGHKS and CDR2 YYEKEE (reference sequence). The CDR3 region is CASSLVRQWSTEAFF. CDR3 nucleotide sequence: TGTGCCAGCAGCTTGGTTCGACAGTGGAGCACTGAAGCTTTCTTT. Supplemented by reference TRBV5-5 and TRBJ1-1, the full variable domain reads DAGVTQSPTHLIKTRGQQVTLRCSPISGHKSVSWYQQVLGQGPQFIFQYYEKEERGRGNFPDRFSARQFPNYSSELNVNALLLGDSALYLCASSLVRQWSTEAFFGQGTRLTVV.

This clonotype was counted only a few times. A far larger clone lies a single base away; this is likely a read error. The DNA for the CDR3 is TGTGCCAGCAGCTTAGACAGGTCGCCAGGGGACACTGAAGCTTCCTTT. This codes for CASSLDRSPGDTEASF. The V gene is TRBV7-8, the J gene TRBJ1-1, with D possibly being TRBD1 (6 bases). CDR1 SGHVS and CDR2 FQNEAQ come from the germline V gene. The CDR3 loop spans 16 amino acids. Drawing the rest from reference TRBV7-8 and TRBJ1-1, the complete variable domain is GAGVSQSPRYKVAKRGQDVALRCDPISGHVSLFWYQQALGQGPEFLTYFQNEAQLDKSGLPSDRFFAERPEGSVSTLKIQRTQQEDSAVYLCASSLDRSPGDTEASFGQGTRLTVV.

V usage is TRBV30 and J usage is TRBJ1-2, with TRBD1 matching 7 bases. The CDR3 spans 13 residues. J was trimmed by 2 bases and V by 3 bases; bases with no gene match: 3. From germline, CDR1 is GTSNPN and CDR2 SVGIG (reference sequence). Written as DNA, the CDR3 is TGTGCCTGGAGCCGGGACAGCAACTATGGCTACACCTTC. This translates into CAWSRDSNYGYTF.

This clonotype was found many times. V gene TRBV5-1 combines with J gene TRBJ2-1; the match to TRBD2 covers 10 bases. CDR1 and CDR2 from the germline V gene are SGHRS and YFSETQ. J gave up 3 bases and V 3 bases, and 12 bases lay outside the gene matches. This CDR3 is 18 amino acids long. The CDR3 region has the DNA TGCGCCAGCAGCTCCTCCACCTTCCTAGCGGGAGTCTACAATGAGCAGTTCTTC. Protein product: CASSSSTFLAGVYNEQFF.

The table lists this clonotype with many counts. The V and J genes are TRBV20-1 and TRBJ2-3, with D perhaps matching TRBD2 (5 bases). Germline lookup yields CDR1 DFQATT and CDR2 SNEGSKA (reference sequence). The CDR3 runs to 15 residues. Trimming took off 0 bases at V and 4 bases at J, with 14 bases between the two ends. CDR3 coding DNA: TGCAGTGCTAGAGAAGGGCTAGCAAGGCCAGATACGCAGTATTTT. It encodes CSAREGLARPDTQYF.

There are many counts of this clonotype. The V call is TRBV20-1, the J call TRBJ1-1; 8 bases line up with TRBD1. V lost 3 bases and J lost 1; bases outside the gene matches: 7. Germline CDR1 and CDR2: DFQATT and SNEGSKA (reference sequence). CDR3 size: 15 residues. DNA of the CDR3: TGCAGTGCTAGTGGTACCGGGACAGGGAACACTGAAGCTTTCTTT. Protein sequence: CSASGTGTGNTEAFF.

At least ten counts were recorded for this clonotype. The genes are TRBV7-9 and TRBJ1-1, with unresolved D. V was pared by 1 base and J by 11 bases, with 14 bases between. Germline V gene lookup returns CDR1 SEHNR and CDR2 FQNEAQ (reference sequence). This CDR3 is 13 amino acids long. This chain's CDR3 is CASSLVREGRAFF. The CDR3 nucleotides are TGTGCCAGCAGCTTAGTACGGGAGGGCCGGGCTTTCTTT.

This clonotype appeared many times. The gene calls are TRBV29-1 and TRBJ2-7; possibly TRBD2 for D (5 bases). CDR1 SQVTM and CDR2 ANQGSEA come from the germline V gene. The CDR3 length is 11 residues. Trimming removed 7 bases from V and 2 bases from J, with 9 bases in between. CDR3 sequence: CSATRAYEQYF. CDR3 sequence (DNA): TGCAGCGCTACTAGAGCCTACGAGCAGTACTTC.

This clonotype has a count of ten or more. This chain links TRBV15 with TRBJ2-5; possibly TRBD1 for D (5 bases). Germline loops: CDR1 LNHNV, CDR2 YYDKDF (reference sequence). The ends were cut back, 1 base at V and 5 bases at J, with 17 bases in the middle. The CDR3 length is 16 residues. The chain's CDR3 is CATSRGQGKSRETQYF. The CDR3 DNA reads TGTGCCACCAGCAGAGGTCAGGGCAAGAGCCGGGAGACCCAGTACTTC.

This clonotype was detected ten times or more. The chain is built from TRBV6-6 and TRBJ2-1; 9 bases fit TRBD2. The CDR3 runs to 15 residues. V shed 9 bases and J 4 bases; nucleotides not matched to a gene: 10. Germline-derived CDR1 and CDR2 are MNHNY and SVGAGI (reference sequence). The CDR3 DNA is TGTGCCAGTCACCCTGGGACTAGCAGATACAATGAGCAGTTCTTC. The encoded protein is CASHPGTSRYNEQFF.

Ten or more counts support this clonotype. The chain links TRBV20-1 to TRBJ2-3, with 16 bases fitting TRBD2. Germline V gives CDR1 DFQATT, CDR2 SNEGSKA (reference sequence). The CDR3 is 18 amino acids. V dropped 0 bases and J dropped 2; count of bases not matched to a gene: 5. Here the CDR3 reads CSARDLGTSGRATDTQYF. CDR3 bases: TGCAGTGCTAGAGATCTCGGGACTAGCGGGAGGGCCACAGATACGCAGTATTTT.

This clonotype was seen repeatedly, ten times or more. The V gene is TRBV7-2, the J gene TRBJ2-2; TRBD2 matches at 8 bases. Germline CDR1 is SGHTA and CDR2 is FQGNSA. V trimming: 2 bases; J trimming: 6 bases; junction bases outside the gene matches: 8. The CDR3 loop spans 16 amino acids. The CDR3 is CASSLREGISAGELFF. CDR3 sequence (DNA): TGTGCCAGCAGCTTACGGGAGGGGATCTCGGCCGGGGAGCTGTTTTTT.

This clonotype came up a few times. The CDR3 loop is CASSQGTGLAGVNEQFF. CDR3 coding DNA: TGCGCCAGCAGCCAAGGGACCGGACTAGCGGGTGTCAATGAGCAGTTCTTC. The genes are TRBV4-3 and TRBJ2-1, with TRBD2 matching 11 bases. The CDR3 is 17 residues long. The V segment lost 1 base and the J segment 6 bases; nucleotides outside the gene matches: 8. In germline, CDR1 is LGHNA, CDR2 YSLEER.

This clonotype was recorded only once. The chain recombines TRBV28 with TRBJ1-1, with TRBD1 as a possible D gene (6 bases). This CDR3 has 14 amino acids. Germline V lookup: CDR1 MDHEN, CDR2 SYDVKM. The germline V and J ends were trimmed by 8 bases and 9 bases, with 22 bases remaining between them. CDR3 nucleotides: TGTGCCAGCTCATACCCGACAGGCCCACGTAAAGCTTTCTTT. Amino acid sequence: CASSYPTGPRKAFF.

This clonotype was picked up many times. This chain links TRBV5-1 with TRBJ2-1; 9 bases align to TRBD1. Trimming took 6 bases from V and 1 from J; bases not matched to a gene: 5. The germline V gene encodes CDR1 SGHRS and CDR2 YFSETQ. This CDR3 contains 15 residues. CDR3 sequence reads: CASTSGTGSYNEQFF. CDR3 sequence (DNA): TGCGCCAGCACTTCGGGGACAGGGTCCTACAATGAGCAGTTCTTC.

Ten or more counts support this clonotype. The chain employs TRBV28 and TRBJ2-7, with a possible D match to TRBD2 (6 bases). This CDR3 is built from 17 residues. Germline values: CDR1 MDHEN, CDR2 SYDVKM. The germline V and J ends were trimmed by 7 bases and 2 bases, with 24 bases remaining between them. For the CDR3, the DNA is TGTGCCAGCACCTCGGGGAAAGGAGTAGCGGTTGCCTACGAGCAGTACTTC. This encodes CASTSGKGVAVAYEQYF.

This clonotype was detected many times. A much larger clone differs from this one at a single base, so this may be a read error. The chain employs TRBV7-9 and TRBJ2-1; possibly TRBD2 for D (6 bases). The length of the CDR3 is 15 residues. In germline, CDR1 is SEHNR, CDR2 FQNEAQ (reference sequence). Written as DNA, the CDR3 is TGTGCCAGCAGCTTGGGTAGCGGAGCCTACAATGGGCAGTTCTTC. It translates to CASSLGSGAYNGQFF.

This clonotype was seen many times. The rearrangement joins TRBV7-9 to TRBJ2-6, with D possibly TRBD2 on 5 matching bases. V lost 2 bases to trimming and J lost 4 bases, with 9 bases between them. Germline V gene lookup returns CDR1 SEHNR and CDR2 FQNEAQ (reference sequence). There are 15 residues in the CDR3. CDR3 in amino acids: CASSLKDSGANVLTF. The CDR3 DNA follows: TGTGCCAGCAGCTTAAAGGACTCCGGGGCCAACGTCCTGACTTTC.

Ten or more counts support this clonotype. This chain connects TRBV5-1 to TRBJ2-1; 8 positions agree with TRBD2. This CDR3 contains 14 residues. CDR1 and CDR2 from the germline V gene are SGHRS and YFSETQ. V was pared by 3 bases and J by 7 bases, with 6 bases of the junction left unmatched. CDR3 DNA: TGCGCCAGCAGCTCACTAGCGGAGACGAATGAGCAGTTCTTC. Its translation: CASSSLAETNEQFF.

The chain uses TRBV7-2 and TRBJ2-1; the D gene could be TRBD1 or TRBD2 (6 bases each). There are 17 residues in the CDR3. The V gene's germline CDR1 is SGHTA and CDR2 FQGNSA. Trimming shortened V by 7 bases and J by 4 bases, and 23 bases separated the two germline ends. The CDR3 loop is CASNSPGTGGQYNEQFF. CDR3 nucleotide sequence: TGTGCCAGCAACTCCCCCGGGACTGGCGGACAGTACAATGAGCAGTTCTTC.

The chain couples TRBV4-1 to TRBJ2-7; 9 bases are shared with TRBD2. This CDR3 is built from 15 residues. Germline V gene data show CDR1 as MGHRA and CDR2 as YSYEKL. V lost 3 bases to trimming and J lost 9 bases; unmatched junction nucleotides: 12. CDR3 coding DNA: TGCGCCAGCAGCCACCCACTGCGGGAGGGTACGGGGCAGTACTTC. As protein: CASSHPLREGTGQYF.

This clonotype was picked up many times. The chain uses TRBV3-1 and TRBJ2-3; D is uncertain. This CDR3 is built from 11 residues. Germline loops: CDR1 LGHDT, CDR2 YNNKEL (reference sequence). V gave up 4 bases and J gave up 5 bases, with 4 bases separating them. The CDR3 coding sequence is TGTGCCAGCAGCCCGAAAGATACGCAGTATTTT. It codes for CASSPKDTQYF.

This clonotype has a count of ten or more. The chain combines TRBV14 with TRBJ2-2; 13 bases align to TRBD2. The CDR3 loop spans 16 amino acids. Per the germline V gene, CDR1 is SGHDN and CDR2 is FVKESK. After removal of 6 bases from V and 0 bases from J, the junction contained 1 base not matched to a gene. CDR3 sequence: CASSGLAGANTGELFF. The DNA for the CDR3 is TGTGCCAGCAGTGGACTAGCGGGAGCGAACACCGGGGAGCTGTTTTTT.

Many counts were recorded for this clonotype. The rearrangement joins TRBV20-1 to TRBJ2-5; D might be TRBD1 (5 bases). The CDR3 totals 14 residues. V lost 3 bases and J 4 bases, leaving 15 bases between the germline ends. Germline CDR1 DFQATT, CDR2 SNEGSKA (reference sequence). Written as DNA, the CDR3 is TGCAGTGCTAGGGGTCAGGGCCTAAGAGAGACCCAGTACTTC. This gives the protein CSARGQGLRETQYF.

This clonotype was picked up many times. The chain uses TRBV6-5 and TRBJ2-1; D gene unclear. This CDR3 is built from 14 residues. V shed 0 bases and J shed 5 bases, with 8 bases lying between them. CDR1 is MNHEY, CDR2 SVGAGI, per germline. Here the CDR3 reads CASSYSRVDNEQFF. CDR3 nucleotide sequence: TGTGCCAGCAGTTACTCCCGCGTCGACAATGAGCAGTTCTTC.